This is a list of T cell receptor beta chains from one sample in a study of blood T cell repertoires in COVID-19. Produced via immunoSEQ multiplex PCR; TCRdb's table is partial and in-frame only. The profile shows around 140,000 clones, over 70% of them singletons. Sequences were obtained from peripheral blood. The source of these receptors is a human donor in a cohort sampled during active COVID-19. Each CDR3 is given without its conserved first and last residue.

j_call v_call cdr3_aa
TRBJ2-1 TRBV18 ASSPSGVPNEQF
TRBJ1-1 TRBV11-3 ASSLLGLATEAF
TRBJ2-3 TRBV4-3 ASSQSATSGNSDTQY
TRBJ2-1 TRBV5-8 ASSFAHGTGTRNEQF
TRBJ1-2 TRBV5-6 ASSSQDSHYT
TRBJ2-3 TRBV10-3 AISEFERTGPDTQY
TRBJ1-2 TRBV19 ASSIQGEGGYT
TRBJ1-6 TRBV7-9 ASEATGNSPLH
TRBJ1-6 TRBV6-5 ASSSGQGNSPLH
TRBJ1-1 TRBV5-5 ASSFVNTEAF
TRBJ1-3 TRBV4-2 ASSQLTGSGNTIY
TRBJ1-1 TRBV18 ASSPGTENTEAF
TRBJ1-1 TRBV27 ASSLSDGVTEAF
TRBJ2-1 TRBV10-3 AISGGERGPSYNEQF
TRBJ1-2 TRBV7-9 ASSLDSGYT
TRBJ2-2 TRBV4-3 ASSLGQGSVGELF
TRBJ2-1 TRBV19 ASSATGTINEQF
TRBJ2-1 TRBV19 ASRLGGIQNEQF
TRBJ1-1 TRBV7-2 ASSFSGQPAF
TRBJ1-5 TRBV12-3/TRBV12-4 ASSLTGFQPQH
TRBJ1-4 TRBV9 ASSVEGNPGEKLF
TRBJ1-1 TRBV19 ASRDTGMNTEAF
TRBJ2-5 TRBV30 AWTLAGQETQY
TRBJ2-1 TRBV5-6 ASSRWGQGRDNEQF
TRBJ2-3 TRBV5-4 ASSASSGSTDTQY
TRBJ2-2 TRBV27 ASSFRGNTGELF
TRBJ2-6 TRBV6-2/TRBV6-3 ASSYSASGANVLT